Below are 30 T cell receptor beta chains sequenced from a single sample in a study of CD8 T cells in ankylosing spondylitis. Findings of the study overall: In ankylosing spondylitis blood, a motif of roughly eight highly homologous TCR beta variants appeared characteristic.

TCRdb reprocessed the 5' RACE reads via MiXCR and lists one record per CDR3 protein. The sample carries 300,000 to 400,000 distinct CDR3 sequences, under 25% recorded once. No antigen has been identified for these receptors. Sequencing was carried out using blood, either unsorted or a sorted T cell fraction (not recorded which). Receptors originate from a male donor with ankylosing spondylitis.

This chain uses TRBV14 with TRBJ2-3; D gene unclear. Germline-derived CDR1 and CDR2 are SGHDN and FVKESK. CDR3 length: 14 amino acids. V shed 1 base and J shed 4 bases, with 9 bases lying between them. DNA for the CDR3: TGTGCCAGCAGCCAAGCGATTTGGGCAGATACGCAGTATTTT. This codes for CASSQAIWADTQYF.

This clonotype has just one count. The rearrangement links TRBV20-1 to TRBJ1-4; 10 bases agree with TRBD1. Per the germline V gene, CDR1 is DFQATT and CDR2 is SNEGSKA (reference sequence). The CDR3 extends over 13 amino acids. V gave up 6 bases and J gave up 8 bases; unmatched junction bases: 6. CDR3: CSAQTGGNEKLFF. The CDR3 coding sequence is TGCAGTGCGCAGACAGGGGGCAACGAAAAACTGTTTTTT.

The chain uses TRBV5-1 and TRBJ2-7; no clear D gene. Germline CDR1 is SGHRS and CDR2 is YFSETQ. Deletions cut 0 bases from V and 0 bases from J, with 13 bases between. The CDR3 is made up of 16 amino acids. The CDR3 DNA follows: TGCGCCAGCAGCTTGGGCTGGGTGGCGAGCTCCTACGAGCAGTACTTC. Amino acid sequence: CASSLGWVASSYEQYF.

This clonotype was observed a few times. The V gene is TRBV20-1, the J gene TRBJ1-1; D ambiguous. The CDR3 runs to 13 residues. V was pared by 6 bases and J by 4 bases, with 15 bases between. The germline CDR1 and CDR2 sequences are DFQATT and SNEGSKA (reference sequence). The chain's CDR3 is CSAEASLTTEAFF. In DNA form, the CDR3 reads TGCAGTGCAGAGGCCAGCTTAACCACTGAAGCTTTCTTT.

This rearrangement joins TRBV12-3 or TRBV12-4 to TRBJ2-7; 7 nucleotides align to TRBD2. The CDR3 loop spans 15 amino acids. Losses at the gene ends were 0 bases for V and 1 base for J; bases not matched to a gene: 3. The CDR3 DNA reads TGTGCCAGCAGTTTAGCGGGAGGGATATCCTACGAGCAGTACTTC. It is translated as CASSLAGGISYEQYF.

The rearrangement uses TRBV11-3 and TRBJ2-1; 8 bases line up with TRBD2. CDR1 is SGHNT, CDR2 YENEEA, per germline. V trimming: 3 bases; J trimming: 5 bases; junction bases outside the gene matches: 6. CDR3 length equals 15 residues. Here the CDR3 reads CASSFGLAPNNEQFF. The DNA for the CDR3 is TGTGCCAGCAGCTTTGGACTAGCACCAAACAATGAGCAGTTCTTC.

This clonotype was seen many times. The rearrangement joins TRBV5-1 to TRBJ2-6, with D possibly TRBD1 on 6 matching bases. Germline CDR1 is SGHRS and CDR2 is YFSETQ. This CDR3 has 16 residues. V lost 4 bases, J lost 1 base, and 12 bases lay in between. CDR3 bases: TGCGCCAGCAGCCTACTTGGACAGTCTGGGGCCAACGTCCTGACTTTC. Residues: CASSLLGQSGANVLTF.

This clonotype was found a few times. The gene calls are TRBV5-1 and TRBJ2-7; 7 nucleotides agree with TRBD1. This CDR3 region has 14 residues. The germline CDR1 and CDR2 sequences are SGHRS and YFSETQ. The V gene end was trimmed by 4 bases and the J gene end by 2 bases; junction bases not matched to a gene: 6. The chain's CDR3 is CASSPGTVTYEQYF. As DNA, the CDR3 is TGCGCCAGCAGCCCAGGGACAGTCACCTACGAGCAGTACTTC.

This clonotype was counted between two and nine times. V is TRBV7-9 and J is TRBJ1-6; the match to TRBD1 covers 7 bases. The CDR3 contains 15 residues. With V trimmed by 2 bases and J by 9 bases, 7 bases remained unmatched. Germline V CDR1 and CDR2: SEHNR, FQNEAQ (reference sequence). Here the CDR3 DNA reads TGTGCCAGCAGCTTATATTCAGGGGGACGTTCACCCCTCCACTTT. Protein sequence: CASSLYSGGRSPLHF. Full variable domain (outside the CDR3, taken from reference TRBV7-9 and TRBJ1-6): DTGVSQNPRHKITKRGQNVTFRCDPISEHNRLYWYRQTLGQGPEFLTYFQNEAQLEKSRLLSDRFSAERPKGSFSTLEIQRTEQGDSAMYLCASSLYSGGRSPLHFGNGTRLTVT.

The chain couples TRBV6-1 to TRBJ2-1; 7 nucleotides match TRBD2. This CDR3 contains 17 residues. Losses at the gene ends were 4 bases for V and 5 bases for J; bases not matched to a gene: 14. Germline V CDR1 and CDR2: MNHNS, SASEGT. The CDR3 here is CASSAPGTSGTDNEQFF. CDR3 DNA sequence: TGTGCCAGCAGTGCCCCGGGGACGAGCGGGACGGACAATGAGCAGTTCTTC.

This clonotype turned up a few times. This chain joins TRBV4-2 and TRBJ2-1; D gene ambiguous. CDR3 length: 14 residues. Trimming took 0 bases from V and 4 from J, leaving 7 bases between them. Per the germline V gene, CDR1 is LGHNA and CDR2 is YNFKEQ. The CDR3 protein is CASSQEFIYNEQFF. CDR3 bases: TGTGCCAGCAGCCAAGAGTTTATATACAATGAGCAGTTCTTC.

This clonotype was recorded at least ten times. This sequence joins TRBV6-1 and TRBJ1-1; no firm D call. V shed 8 bases and J shed 3 bases, with 16 bases lying between them. CDR1 and CDR2 from the germline V gene are MNHNS and SASEGT. The CDR3 has 14 residues. This chain's CDR3 is CASAQVPRDTEAFF. DNA for the CDR3: TGTGCCAGCGCTCAGGTCCCGCGGGACACTGAAGCTTTCTTT.

The CDR3 coding sequence is TGCAGTGCAGAGGCCGGGAACACTGAAGCTTTCTTT. This gives the protein CSAEAGNTEAFF. The chain combines TRBV20-1 with TRBJ1-1; unclear D gene. Trimming removed 6 bases at V and 1 base at J, with 9 bases between. This CDR3 region has 12 residues. From germline, CDR1 is DFQATT and CDR2 SNEGSKA (reference sequence).

This clonotype showed up just a few times. The gene calls are TRBV20-1 and TRBJ2-3, with D possibly TRBD2 on 6 matching bases. Between the trimmed V and J ends, which lost 0 bases and 2 bases, there was a span of 12 bases. The germline CDR1 and CDR2 sequences are DFQATT and SNEGSKA (reference sequence). The CDR3 length is 15 residues. The CDR3 sequence is CSARDRERPTDTQYF. The CDR3 bases are TGCAGTGCTAGAGATCGGGAGCGACCCACAGATACGCAGTATTTT.

The sample holds a few counts of this clonotype. The genes are TRBV21-1 and TRBJ1-4. TRBV21-1 is shown as a pseudogene. The CDR3 loop spans 16 amino acids. The CDR3 loop reads CASRVTRQALNEKLFF. DNA for the CDR3: TGTGCCAGCAGGGTAACTAGACAAGCCCTTAATGAAAAACTGTTTTTT.

This clonotype was picked up a small number of times. The rearrangement links TRBV12-3 or TRBV12-4 to TRBJ2-3; D not resolved. V was shortened by 1 base and J by 4 bases, with 6 bases between the two germline ends. This CDR3 spans 13 amino acids. CDR3 sequence: CASSLDTADTQYF. Here the CDR3 DNA reads TGTGCCAGCAGTTTAGACACTGCAGATACGCAGTATTTT.

This rearrangement joins TRBV29-1 to TRBJ1-2, with D tentatively TRBD1 (6 bases). The CDR3 is 14 residues long. The germline CDR1 and CDR2 sequences are SQVTM and ANQGSEA. V gave up 4 bases and J gave up 3 bases, with 15 bases separating them. CDR3 coding DNA: TGCAGCGTTGCAGGGTTGGGGGCGGACTATGGCTACACCTTC. Its protein product is CSVAGLGADYGYTF.

J is TRBJ1-6 and V is TRBV20-1; D might be TRBD1 (6 bases). Germline values: CDR1 DFQATT, CDR2 SNEGSKA (reference sequence). The germline V and J ends were trimmed by 3 bases and 2 bases, with 17 bases remaining between them. This CDR3 spans 17 amino acids. The DNA for the CDR3 is TGCAGTGCTAGGGGGGCCGGTCGGGACCCCTATAATTCACCCCTCCACTTT. This translates into CSARGAGRDPYNSPLHF.

The chain joins TRBV5-1 to TRBJ1-1; TRBD1 matches at 8 bases. The CDR3 consists of 13 residues. Germline-derived CDR1 and CDR2 are SGHRS and YFSETQ. The junction had 3 bases not matched to a gene; V was cut back by 4 bases and J by 4 bases. The CDR3 reads CASSGTGGTEAFF. CDR3 bases: TGCGCCAGCAGCGGGACAGGTGGCACTGAAGCTTTCTTT.

The chain carries TRBV12-3 or TRBV12-4 and TRBJ2-1; tentatively, D is TRBD1 or TRBD2 (6 bases each). This CDR3 region has 16 residues. V gave up 1 base and J gave up 0 bases, with 10 bases separating them. This chain's CDR3 is CASSLDAGHSYNEQFF. The CDR3 DNA reads TGTGCCAGCAGTTTAGATGCGGGACACTCCTACAATGAGCAGTTCTTC.

This chain links TRBV20-1 with TRBJ2-3, with D maybe TRBD2 (7 bases). This CDR3 is 12 amino acids long. The V and J ends lost 0 bases and 14 bases respectively, with 15 bases between them. The germline CDR1 and CDR2 sequences are DFQATT and SNEGSKA (reference sequence). In DNA form, the CDR3 reads TGCAGTGCTAGAGATGGGCGGGGGCACGCGTATTTT. The encoded protein is CSARDGRGHAYF.

The V and J genes are TRBV20-1 and TRBJ2-5; D not certain. The CDR3 is 13 amino acids. Germline CDR1 and CDR2: DFQATT and SNEGSKA (reference sequence). Trimming stripped 1 base from V and 1 base from J, with 7 bases between. The CDR3 DNA reads TGCAGTGCTAGAGGCCATCCCCAAGAGACCCAGTACTTC. This codes for CSARGHPQETQYF.

This clonotype was detected many times. The chain recombines TRBV7-3 with TRBJ2-1; D ambiguous. CDR1 and CDR2 (germline): SGHTA, FQGTGA. Trimming stripped 5 bases from V and 0 bases from J, with 14 bases between. The CDR3 runs 16 residues. The CDR3 sequence is CASSPLGGSSYNEQFF. DNA for the CDR3: TGTGCCAGCAGCCCCCTCGGCGGAAGCTCCTACAATGAGCAGTTCTTC.

In this sample, this clonotype turned up a few times. This chain uses TRBV7-2 with TRBJ1-1, with TRBD1 matching 12 bases. CDR1 and CDR2 (germline): SGHTA, FQGNSA. The J segment lost 11 bases and the V segment lost 4 bases, leaving 8 bases of the junction unmatched. This CDR3 has 14 amino acids. This CDR3 is CASSSAGQGAPAFF. For the CDR3, the DNA is TGTGCCAGCAGCTCGGCGGGACAGGGGGCGCCTGCTTTCTTT.

V usage is TRBV15 and J usage is TRBJ2-3, with D perhaps matching TRBD1 (6 bases). V was cut by 3 bases and J by 3 bases, with 25 bases left in between. Germline assignment: CDR1 LNHNV and CDR2 YYDKDF (reference sequence). This CDR3 is built from 19 residues. DNA of the CDR3: TGTGCCACCAGCAGCGACCGGGACACTGGTTGGGGTACGACAGATACGCAGTATTTT. Amino acid sequence: CATSSDRDTGWGTTDTQYF.

This chain joins TRBV28 and TRBJ2-1, with 9 bases matching TRBD1. CDR1 is MDHEN and CDR2 is SYDVKM in the germline V gene. This CDR3 comprises 15 residues. The J segment lost 1 base and the V segment lost 3 bases, leaving 1 base of the junction unmatched. The CDR3 DNA reads TGTGCCAGCAGTTTTGACAGGGGGTCCTACAATGAGCAGTTCTTC. Translating it yields CASSFDRGSYNEQFF.

This rearrangement joins TRBV2 to TRBJ2-5; D ambiguous. The ends were cut back, 5 bases at V and 5 bases at J, with 15 bases in the middle. Germline V lookup: CDR1 SNHLY, CDR2 FYNNEI. CDR3 length: 14 amino acids. DNA for the CDR3: TGTGCCAGCAGTTCAGGCCGGGCTCGGGAGACCCAGTACTTC. It is translated as CASSSGRARETQYF.

The chain recombines TRBV20-1 with TRBJ2-1, with D tentatively TRBD2 (6 bases). The germline V and J ends were trimmed by 3 bases and 5 bases, with 11 bases remaining between them. This CDR3 is built from 13 residues. Germline CDR1 DFQATT, CDR2 SNEGSKA (reference sequence). Here the CDR3 reads CSASRGLNNEQFF. CDR3 DNA sequence: TGCAGTGCTAGCCGTGGACTAAACAATGAGCAGTTCTTC.

The rearrangement uses TRBV19 and TRBJ2-1, with 8 bases aligning to TRBD2. J was trimmed by 5 bases and V by 3 bases; bases with no gene match: 9. Germline V gene sequence: CDR1 LNHDA, CDR2 SQIVND (reference sequence). The CDR3 is 16 amino acids. In DNA, the CDR3 is TGTGCCAGTAGTATTGGGGCTAGCGGGCCTCACAATGAGCAGTTCTTC. It codes for CASSIGASGPHNEQFF.

The chain joins TRBV21-1 to TRBJ2-2; the table names TRBD2, a call not compared with the DNA. TRBV21-1 is assigned pseudogene status. The CDR3 has 19 residues. This chain's CDR3 is CASSKTSGRHEIPTGELFF. The DNA for the CDR3 is TGTGCCAGCAGCAAAACTAGCGGGAGGCACGAGATACCCACCGGGGAGCTGTTTTTT.